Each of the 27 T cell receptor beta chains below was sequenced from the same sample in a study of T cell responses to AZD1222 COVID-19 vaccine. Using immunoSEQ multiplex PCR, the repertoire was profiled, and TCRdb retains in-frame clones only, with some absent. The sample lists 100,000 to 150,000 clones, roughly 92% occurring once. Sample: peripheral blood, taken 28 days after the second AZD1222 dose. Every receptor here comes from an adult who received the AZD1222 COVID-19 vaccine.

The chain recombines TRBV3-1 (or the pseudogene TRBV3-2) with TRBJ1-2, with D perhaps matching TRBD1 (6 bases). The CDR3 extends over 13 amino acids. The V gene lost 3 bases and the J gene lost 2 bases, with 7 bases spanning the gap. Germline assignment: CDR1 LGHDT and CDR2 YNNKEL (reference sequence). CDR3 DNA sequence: TGTGCCAGCAGCCACGGACAGAACTATGGCTACACCTTC. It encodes CASSHGQNYGYTF.

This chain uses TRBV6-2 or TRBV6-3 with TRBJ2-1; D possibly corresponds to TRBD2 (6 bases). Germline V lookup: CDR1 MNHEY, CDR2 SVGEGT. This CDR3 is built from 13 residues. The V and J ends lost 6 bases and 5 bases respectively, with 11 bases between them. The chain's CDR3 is CASSPGSHNEQFF. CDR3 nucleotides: TGTGCCAGCAGCCCCGGGAGCCACAATGAGCAGTTCTTC.

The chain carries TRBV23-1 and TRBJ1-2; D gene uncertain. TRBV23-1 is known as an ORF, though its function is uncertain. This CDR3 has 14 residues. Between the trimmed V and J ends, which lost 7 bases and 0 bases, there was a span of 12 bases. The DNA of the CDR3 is TGCGCCAGCATTTTACCGCCAGCTAACTATGGCTACACCTTC. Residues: CASILPPANYGYTF.

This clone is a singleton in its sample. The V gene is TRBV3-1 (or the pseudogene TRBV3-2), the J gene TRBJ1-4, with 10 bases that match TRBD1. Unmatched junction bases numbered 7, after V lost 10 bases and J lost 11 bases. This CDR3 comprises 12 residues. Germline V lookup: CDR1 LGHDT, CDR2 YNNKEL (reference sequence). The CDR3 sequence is CATTGTGEKLFF. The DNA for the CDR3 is TGTGCCACCACAGGGACAGGGGAGAAACTGTTTTTT.

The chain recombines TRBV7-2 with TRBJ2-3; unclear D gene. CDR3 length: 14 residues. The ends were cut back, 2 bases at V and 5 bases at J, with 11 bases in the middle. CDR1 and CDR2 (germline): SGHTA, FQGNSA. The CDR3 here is CASSLSWALDTQYF. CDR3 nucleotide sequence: TGTGCCAGCAGCTTATCGTGGGCGTTAGATACGCAGTATTTT.

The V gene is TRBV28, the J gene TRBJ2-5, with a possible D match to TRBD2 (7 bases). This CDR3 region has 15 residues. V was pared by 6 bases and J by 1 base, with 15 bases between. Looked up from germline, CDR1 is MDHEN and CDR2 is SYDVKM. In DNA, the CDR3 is TGTGCCAGCAGCGCGGGGGCCGCGGTCCAAGAGACCCAGTACTTC. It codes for CASSAGAAVQETQYF.

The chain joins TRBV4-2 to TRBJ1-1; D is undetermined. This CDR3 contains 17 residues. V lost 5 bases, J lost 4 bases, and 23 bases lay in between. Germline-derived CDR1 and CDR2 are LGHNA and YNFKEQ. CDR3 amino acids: CASSAQNLLGVGTEAFF. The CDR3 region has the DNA TGTGCCAGCAGCGCACAGAACCTATTGGGAGTGGGCACTGAAGCTTTCTTT.

The CDR3 DNA sequence: TGTGCCAGCAGCTTGACGGTGAGGGGTGAAGCTTTCTTT. This translates into CASSLTVRGEAFF. The chain uses TRBV7-2 and TRBJ1-1; D possibly corresponds to TRBD1 (5 bases). The CDR3 is 13 amino acids. The ends were cut back, 3 bases at V and 7 bases at J, with 12 bases in the middle. Per the germline V gene, CDR1 is SGHTA and CDR2 is FQGNSA.

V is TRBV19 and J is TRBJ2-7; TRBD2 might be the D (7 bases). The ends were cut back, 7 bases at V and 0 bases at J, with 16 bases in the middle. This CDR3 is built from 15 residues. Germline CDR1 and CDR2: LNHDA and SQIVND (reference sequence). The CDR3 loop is CASTPSAGASYEQYF. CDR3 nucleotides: TGTGCCAGTACCCCCTCGGCGGGGGCCTCCTACGAGCAGTACTTC.

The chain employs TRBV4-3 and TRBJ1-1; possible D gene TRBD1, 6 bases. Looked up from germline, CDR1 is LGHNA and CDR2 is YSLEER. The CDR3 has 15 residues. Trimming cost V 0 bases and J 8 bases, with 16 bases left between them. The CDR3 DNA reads TGCGCCAGCAGCCAAGATCTGGGGGGCGATTACGAAGCTTTCTTT. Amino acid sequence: CASSQDLGGDYEAFF.

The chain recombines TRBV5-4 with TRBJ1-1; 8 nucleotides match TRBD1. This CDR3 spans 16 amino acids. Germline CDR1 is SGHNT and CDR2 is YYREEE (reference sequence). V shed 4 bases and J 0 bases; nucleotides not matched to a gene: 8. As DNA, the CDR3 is TGTGCCAGCAGCCATGACAGGGGAAACATGAACACTGAAGCTTTCTTT. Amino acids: CASSHDRGNMNTEAFF.

CDR3 nucleotide sequence: TGCGCCAGCAGCTTGGTTCGGGGGGGTCTTAATGAGCAGTTCTTC. Protein: CASSLVRGGLNEQFF. The chain uses TRBV5-1 and TRBJ2-1; 8 bases fit TRBD2. The CDR3 length is 15 residues. Germline CDR1 SGHRS, CDR2 YFSETQ. V was clipped by 0 bases and J by 7 bases; unmatched bases: 6.

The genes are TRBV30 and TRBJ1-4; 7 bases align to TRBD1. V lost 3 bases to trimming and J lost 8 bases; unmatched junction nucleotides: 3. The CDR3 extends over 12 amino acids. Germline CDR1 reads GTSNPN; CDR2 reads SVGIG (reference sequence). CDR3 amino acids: CAWRGTVEKLFF. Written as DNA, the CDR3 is TGTGCCTGGAGAGGGACAGTCGAAAAACTGTTTTTT.

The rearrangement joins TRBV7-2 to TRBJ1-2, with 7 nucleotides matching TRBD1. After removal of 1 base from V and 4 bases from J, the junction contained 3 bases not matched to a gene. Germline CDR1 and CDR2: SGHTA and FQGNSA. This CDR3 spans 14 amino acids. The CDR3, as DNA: TGTGCCAGCAGCTTAGGACAGGGCGTCTATGGCTACACCTTC. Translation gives CASSLGQGVYGYTF.

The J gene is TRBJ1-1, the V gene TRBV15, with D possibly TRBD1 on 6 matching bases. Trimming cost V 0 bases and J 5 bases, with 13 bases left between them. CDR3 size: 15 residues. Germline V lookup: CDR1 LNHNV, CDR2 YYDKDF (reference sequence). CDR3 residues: CATSRDLAGTTEAFF. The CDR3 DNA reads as TGTGCCACCAGCAGAGATCTTGCGGGGACAACTGAAGCTTTCTTT.

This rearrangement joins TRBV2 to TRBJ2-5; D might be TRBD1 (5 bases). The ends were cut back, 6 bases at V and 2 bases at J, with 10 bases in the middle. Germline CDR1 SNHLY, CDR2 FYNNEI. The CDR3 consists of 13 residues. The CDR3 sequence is CASRGPVQETQYF. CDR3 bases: TGTGCCAGCAGGGGGCCGGTACAAGAGACCCAGTACTTC.

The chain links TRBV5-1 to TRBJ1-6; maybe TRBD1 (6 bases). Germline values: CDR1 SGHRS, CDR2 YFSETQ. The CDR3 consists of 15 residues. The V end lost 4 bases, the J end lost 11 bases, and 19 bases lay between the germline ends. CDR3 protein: CASSGDIASLTPLHF. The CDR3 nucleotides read TGCGCCAGCAGCGGGGACATCGCTTCCCTTACACCCCTCCACTTT.

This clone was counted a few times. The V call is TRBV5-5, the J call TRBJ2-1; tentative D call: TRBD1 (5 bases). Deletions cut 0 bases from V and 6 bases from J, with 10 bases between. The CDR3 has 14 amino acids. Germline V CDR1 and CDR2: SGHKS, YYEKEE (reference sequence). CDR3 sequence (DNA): TGTGCCAGCAGCTTGGGGGCAGGGTTCAATGAGCAGTTCTTC. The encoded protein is CASSLGAGFNEQFF.

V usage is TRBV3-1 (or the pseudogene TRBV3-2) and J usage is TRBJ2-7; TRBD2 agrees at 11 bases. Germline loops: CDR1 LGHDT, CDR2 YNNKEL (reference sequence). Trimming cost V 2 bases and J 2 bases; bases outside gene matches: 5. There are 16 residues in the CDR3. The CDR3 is CASSQTGLAEPYEQYF. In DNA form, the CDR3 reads TGTGCCAGCAGCCAAACGGGACTAGCGGAACCCTACGAGCAGTACTTC.

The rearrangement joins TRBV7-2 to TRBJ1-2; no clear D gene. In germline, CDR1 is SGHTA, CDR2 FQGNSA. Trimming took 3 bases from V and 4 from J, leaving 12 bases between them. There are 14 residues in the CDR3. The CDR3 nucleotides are TGTGCCAGCAGCTTCCTCCGGGCCTCCTATGGCTACACCTTC. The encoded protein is CASSFLRASYGYTF.

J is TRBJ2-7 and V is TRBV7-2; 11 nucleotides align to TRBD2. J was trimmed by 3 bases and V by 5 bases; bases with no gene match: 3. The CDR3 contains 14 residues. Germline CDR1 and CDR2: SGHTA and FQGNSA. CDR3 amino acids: CASSTGTSGYEQYF. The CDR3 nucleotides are TGTGCCAGCAGCACCGGGACTAGCGGCTACGAGCAGTACTTC. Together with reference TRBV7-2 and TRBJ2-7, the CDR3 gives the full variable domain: GAGVSQSPSNKVTEKGKDVELRCDPISGHTALYWYRQSLGQGLEFLIYFQGNSAPDKSGLPSDRFSAERTGGSVSTLTIQRTQQEDSAVYLCASSTGTSGYEQYFGPGTRLTVT.

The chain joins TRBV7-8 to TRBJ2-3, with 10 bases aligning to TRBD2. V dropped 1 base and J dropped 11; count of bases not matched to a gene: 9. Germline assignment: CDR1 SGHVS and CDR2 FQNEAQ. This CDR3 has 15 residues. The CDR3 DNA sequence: TGTGCCAGCAGCTTAGGGGGACTGGAGCGGGAGGGGCAGTATTTT. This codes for CASSLGGLEREGQYF.

For the CDR3, the DNA is TGTGCCAGCAGCTTTCACAACTCCAGGGGACCCCCTTATAATTCACCCCTCCACTTT. Amino acids: CASSFHNSRGPPYNSPLHF. This sequence joins TRBV11-2 and TRBJ1-6; a weak D match, TRBD1 (6 bases). Germline V gene sequence: CDR1 SGHAT, CDR2 FQNNGV. The length of the CDR3 is 19 residues. V lost 3 bases to trimming and J lost 4 bases, with 22 bases between them.

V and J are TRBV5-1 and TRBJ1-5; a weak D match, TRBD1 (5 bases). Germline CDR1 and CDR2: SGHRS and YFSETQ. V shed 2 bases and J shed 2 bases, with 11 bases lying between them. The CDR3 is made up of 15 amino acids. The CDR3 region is CASSLEGLGNQPQHF. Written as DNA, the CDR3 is TGCGCCAGCAGCTTAGAGGGGCTGGGCAATCAGCCCCAGCATTTT.

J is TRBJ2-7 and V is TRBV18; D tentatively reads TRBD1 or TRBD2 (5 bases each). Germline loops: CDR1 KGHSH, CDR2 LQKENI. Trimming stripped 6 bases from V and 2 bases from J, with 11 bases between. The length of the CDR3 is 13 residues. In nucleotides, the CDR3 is TGTGCCAGCTCGCCAGGGACGACCTACGAGCAGTACTTC. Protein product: CASSPGTTYEQYF.

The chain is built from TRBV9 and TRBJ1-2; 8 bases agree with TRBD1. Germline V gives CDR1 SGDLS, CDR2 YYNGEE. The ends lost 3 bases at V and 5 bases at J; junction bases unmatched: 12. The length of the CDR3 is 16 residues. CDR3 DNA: TGTGCCAGCAGCGCTAGTACAGGGGGGGCGAGGTATGGCTACACCTTC. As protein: CASSASTGGARYGYTF.

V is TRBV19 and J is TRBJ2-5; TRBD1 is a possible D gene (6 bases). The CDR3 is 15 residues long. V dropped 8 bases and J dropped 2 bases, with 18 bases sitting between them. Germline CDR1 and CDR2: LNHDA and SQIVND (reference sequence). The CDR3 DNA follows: TGTGCCAGTCGAGCCAGGGGTCGAGGGCAAGAGACCCAGTACTTC. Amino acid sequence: CASRARGRGQETQYF.